The 2 T cell receptor beta chains presented below share a single source sample, sequenced in a study of cytomegalovirus exposure and HLA in healthy donors (dated by TCRdb to about 2017). The library was prepared using the immunoSEQ multiplex PCR assay. The immuneACCESS repertoire file appears here via TCRdb, limited to in-frame rearrangements. These files lack a portion of the clones; in checked studies, under half of the deficit traces to unresolved V genes, and the cause of the others is not known. Within this sample are 110,000 to 150,000 clones, with 89% of them counted one time only. The biggest ten clones account for over 8.5% of the sample. Sequencing input: PBMCs. The receptor source for this set is a woman between 18 and 29 years old in good health and CMV-seropositive.

The V gene is TRBV5-6, the J gene TRBJ1-2, with D tentatively TRBD1 (6 bases). The germline V gene encodes CDR1 SGHDT and CDR2 YYEEEE. This CDR3 contains 13 residues. Trimming removed 6 bases from V and 3 bases from J, with 12 bases in between. The CDR3 DNA follows: TGTGCCAGCAACATTGGACAGTACTATGGCTACACCTTC. Its translation: CASNIGQYYGYTF.

The chain is built from TRBV5-1 and TRBJ2-7; D may be TRBD1 (6 bases). The V end lost 4 bases, the J end lost 3 bases, and 20 bases lay between the germline ends. The length of the CDR3 is 16 residues. Per germline, CDR1 SGHRS and CDR2 YFSETQ. CDR3 coding DNA: TGCGCCAGCAGCAGCCCGACAGGAGGAAACTACTACGAGCAGTACTTC. Residues: CASSSPTGGNYYEQYF.